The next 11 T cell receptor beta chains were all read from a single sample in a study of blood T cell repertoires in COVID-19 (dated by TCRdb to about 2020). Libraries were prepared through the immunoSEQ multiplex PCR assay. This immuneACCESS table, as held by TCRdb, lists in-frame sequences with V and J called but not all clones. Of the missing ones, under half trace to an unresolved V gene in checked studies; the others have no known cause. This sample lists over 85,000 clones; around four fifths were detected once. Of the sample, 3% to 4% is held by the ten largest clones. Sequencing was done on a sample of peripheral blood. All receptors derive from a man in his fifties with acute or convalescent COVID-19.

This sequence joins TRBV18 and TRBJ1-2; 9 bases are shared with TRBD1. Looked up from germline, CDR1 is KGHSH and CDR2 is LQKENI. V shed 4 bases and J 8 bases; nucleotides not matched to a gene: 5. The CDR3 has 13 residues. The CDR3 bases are TGTGCCAGCTCACTGGGACAGGGAAGCGGCTACACCTTC. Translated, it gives CASSLGQGSGYTF.

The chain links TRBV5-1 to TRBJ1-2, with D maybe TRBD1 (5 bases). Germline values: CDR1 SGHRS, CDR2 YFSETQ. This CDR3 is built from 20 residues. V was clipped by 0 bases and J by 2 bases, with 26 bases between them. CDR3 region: CASSLGRRQIREEGNYGYTF. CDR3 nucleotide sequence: TGCGCCAGCAGCTTGGGTCGGAGACAGATAAGGGAAGAAGGAAACTATGGCTACACCTTC. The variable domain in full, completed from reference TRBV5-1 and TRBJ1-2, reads KAGVTQTPRYLIKTRGQQVTLSCSPISGHRSVSWYQQTPGQGLQFLFEYFSETQRNKGNFPGRFSGRQFSNSRSEMNVSTLELGDSALYLCASSLGRRQIREEGNYGYTFGSGTRLTVV.

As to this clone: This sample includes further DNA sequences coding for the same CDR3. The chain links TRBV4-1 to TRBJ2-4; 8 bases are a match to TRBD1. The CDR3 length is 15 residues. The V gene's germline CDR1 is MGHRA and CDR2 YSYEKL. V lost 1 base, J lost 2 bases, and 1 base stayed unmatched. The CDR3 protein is CASSQGQGTKNIQYF. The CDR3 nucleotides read TGCGCCAGCAGCCAAGGACAGGGGACCAAAAACATTCAGTACTTC.

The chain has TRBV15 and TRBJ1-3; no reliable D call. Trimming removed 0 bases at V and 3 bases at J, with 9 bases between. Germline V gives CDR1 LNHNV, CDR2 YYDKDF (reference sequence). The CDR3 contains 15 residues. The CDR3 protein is CATSRDRGFGNTIYF. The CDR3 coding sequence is TGTGCCACCAGCAGAGATAGAGGGTTTGGAAACACCATATATTTT. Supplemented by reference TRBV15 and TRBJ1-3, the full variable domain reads DAMVIQNPRYQVTQFGKPVTLSCSQTLNHNVMYWYQQKSSQAPKLLFHYYDKDFNNEADTPDNFQSRRPNTSFCFLDIRSPGLGDTAMYLCATSRDRGFGNTIYFGEGSWLTVV.

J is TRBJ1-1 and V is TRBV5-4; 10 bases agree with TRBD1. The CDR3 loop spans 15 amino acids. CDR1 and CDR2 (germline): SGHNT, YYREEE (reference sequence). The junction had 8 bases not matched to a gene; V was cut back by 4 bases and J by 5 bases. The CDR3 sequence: CASSQPGQGMTEAFF. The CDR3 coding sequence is TGTGCCAGCAGCCAGCCGGGACAGGGGATGACTGAAGCTTTCTTT.

The CDR3 DNA reads as TGTGCCACCAGCAGACCGGGACAGGGTTATGAGCAGTTCTTC. Amino acid sequence: CATSRPGQGYEQFF. The rearrangement links TRBV15 to TRBJ2-1; 9 nucleotides match TRBD1. J gave up 8 bases and V 2 bases, and 4 bases lay outside the gene matches. The CDR3 totals 14 residues. Germline lookup yields CDR1 LNHNV and CDR2 YYDKDF (reference sequence).

The CDR3 region is CASSLGTGGNQPQHF. DNA of the CDR3: TGTGCCAGCAGCCTCGGGACGGGGGGCAATCAGCCCCAGCATTTT. V usage is TRBV9 and J usage is TRBJ1-5; a possible D gene is TRBD1 (5 bases). Trimming pared 4 bases from V and 2 bases from J, leaving 13 bases between. The V gene's germline CDR1 is SGDLS and CDR2 YYNGEE. The CDR3 spans 15 residues.

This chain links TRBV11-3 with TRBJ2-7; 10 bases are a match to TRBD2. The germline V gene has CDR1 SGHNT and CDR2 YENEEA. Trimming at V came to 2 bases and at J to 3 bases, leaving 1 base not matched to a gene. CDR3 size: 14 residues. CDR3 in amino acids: CASSLSSGGYEQYF. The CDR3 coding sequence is TGTGCCAGCAGCTTATCTAGCGGGGGCTACGAGCAGTACTTC.

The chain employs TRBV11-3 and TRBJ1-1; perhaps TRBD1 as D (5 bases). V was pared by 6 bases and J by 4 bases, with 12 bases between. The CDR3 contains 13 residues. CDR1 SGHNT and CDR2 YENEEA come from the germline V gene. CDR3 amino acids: CASRTSGGTEAFF. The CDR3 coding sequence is TGTGCCAGCAGGACCTCGGGGGGCACTGAAGCTTTCTTT.

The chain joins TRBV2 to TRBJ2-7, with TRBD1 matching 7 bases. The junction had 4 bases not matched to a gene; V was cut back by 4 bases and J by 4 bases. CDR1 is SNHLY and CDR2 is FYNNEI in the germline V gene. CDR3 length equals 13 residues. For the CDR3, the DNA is TGTGCCAGCAGTGGGGACAGCCAATACGAGCAGTACTTC. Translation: CASSGDSQYEQYF.

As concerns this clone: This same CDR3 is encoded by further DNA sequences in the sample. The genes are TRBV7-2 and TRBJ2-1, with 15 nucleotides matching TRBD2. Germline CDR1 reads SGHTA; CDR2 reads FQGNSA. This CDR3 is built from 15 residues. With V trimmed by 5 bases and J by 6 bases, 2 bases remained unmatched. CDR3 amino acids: CASSLGLAGGNEQFF. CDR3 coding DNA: TGTGCCAGCAGCCTGGGACTAGCGGGAGGCAATGAGCAGTTCTTC.